The TCR beta chain under discussion was sequenced for a study of CD8+ T cells in alopecia areata. Overall study context: Dosing with tofacitinib proceeded for 6 to 18 months, followed by 6 months off drug.

Study conclusions and caveats: Mice gave a clearer picture of TCR sharing than patients did, possibly for HLA-related reasons. Within the top 100, expanded CD8+ clones significantly decreased with tofacitinib, as did scalp clonality.

This clone occurred a few times. As yet, its antigen is unknown. This sample's treatment: oral pan-JAK inhibitor, 5-10 mg twice daily. It was cDNA, reverse transcribed from extracted RNA, that served as the sequencing template. Assay: immunoSEQ multiplex PCR; the TCRdb copy retains only in-frame clones and omits some. The data hold about 220,000 clones, with about three fifths observed a single time. This sample comprised CD4+ T cells sorted from blood, obtained at week 4, from a patient treated with tofacitinib. This sequence was found in a human donor with alopecia areata.

The CDR3 DNA is TGTGCCAGCAGCTCTTCGGGAGGCGTGGATCGCTACACCTTC. This gives the protein CASSSSGGVDRYTF. V and J are TRBV5-6 and TRBJ1-2; no clear D gene. Germline V lookup: CDR1 SGHDT, CDR2 YYEEEE. The CDR3 spans 14 residues. The germline V and J ends were trimmed by 3 bases and 9 bases, with 18 bases remaining between them.